This T cell receptor (beta chain) was documented in a study of T cell responses to AZD1222 COVID-19 vaccine. Notes on the study in general: Females made up more of the donors, who were largely white British, and clonal diversity may have come out too low. Just a handful of people given AZD1222 tested seropositive at baseline. Two AZD1222 administrations were followed by greater Spike-specific TCR breadth and depth. Along spike, vaccine-associated CD4 TCRs were found throughout, with dominance at 160-218 and 743-854.

With regard to this clone: Its target is not known.

There are 13 residues in the CDR3. Germline V gene data show CDR1 as SQVTM and CDR2 as ANQGSEA. Between the trimmed V and J ends, which lost 4 bases and 5 bases, there was a span of 14 bases. Method: immunoSEQ multiplex PCR; TCRdb's copy keeps in-frame clones and lacks some. The repertoire has around 120,000 clones, roughly nine tenths of them found once; the top ten carry approximately 2.6%. J is TRBJ2-5 and V is TRBV29-1, with D perhaps TRBD1 or TRBD2 (5 bases each). This specimen was peripheral blood, taken 28 days after the second AZD1222 dose. The receptor was isolated from an adult who received the AZD1222 COVID-19 vaccine. In nucleotides, the CDR3 is TGCAGCGTTGGGGGTGGGGGTTTCGAGACCCAGTACTTC. Its protein is CSVGGGGFETQYF.